This is a list of T cell receptor beta chains from one sample in a study of human T cells and chemical hapten exposure. TCRdb independently ran MiXCR on the RACE reads; one entry per CDR3 protein. Among 340,000 or so distinct CDR3 sequences listed, roughly 6.9% were seen once. The specimen comprised whole blood, sampled in connection with sensitization to the hapten diphenylcyclopropenone (DPC). The receptor set was obtained from a woman younger than 35 with alopecia areata. Some clones in this sample may be carry-over from other donors' samples. The conserved cysteine and the conserved F or W are not part of the CDR3 here. Some rows have no size entry. The others give once, few or many, or a class for an expanded clone.

CDR3 length,J gene,V gene,clone size,CDR3 protein
10,TRBJ2-3,TRBV20-1,many,SALGSTDTQY
11,TRBJ2-7,TRBV6-5,many,ASSYSGFYEQY
14,TRBJ1-1,TRBV29-1,many,SVEKGTGWGNTEAF
13,TRBJ2-4,TRBV28,many,ASRSTGDQKNIQY
13,TRBJ1-1,TRBV6-5,many,ASSSGTGVNTEAF
16,TRBJ1-5,TRBV7-9,few,ASSIEGGVGLSNQPQH
12,TRBJ2-7,TRBV12-3/TRBV12-4,few,ASSVRGSSYEQY
14,TRBJ1-2,TRBV6-5,.,ASSPDTKGSRDGYT
12,TRBJ2-7,TRBV5-1,many,ASSLGQSPYEQY
11,TRBJ1-3,TRBV6-4,many,ASSEAGTSPTE
13,TRBJ2-1,TRBV5-6,many,ASSRQGATRFGQF
11,TRBJ1-2,TRBV4-3,few,ASSQEFKVGYT
12,TRBJ2-7,TRBV20-1,few,SAIRGRGLYEQY
13,TRBJ2-3,TRBV20-1,few,SGRGGPFSTDTQY
11,TRBJ2-7,TRBV6-1,.,ASRPQGSYEQY
11,TRBJ1-5,TRBV5-5,.,ASCRGLDQPQH
12,TRBJ1-2,TRBV18,many,ASSPRQGATGYT
12,TRBJ2-7,TRBV3-1,.,ASSQIGTSDEQY
14,TRBJ2-7,TRBV3-1,few,ASSQALGGRLYEQY
13,TRBJ2-3,TRBV11-2,few,ASSLEGAGTDTQY
13,TRBJ1-1,TRBV28,few,ASSLKGPLDTEAF
11,TRBJ2-2,TRBV12-3/TRBV12-4,few,ASRRAGTGELF
14,TRBJ1-2,TRBV9,few,ASSSLYGLQPYGYT
11,TRBJ2-1,TRBV4-1,many,ASSLQGGDEQF
13,TRBJ1-3,TRBV6-5,few,ASSSQQGVENTIY
14,TRBJ2-2,TRBV25-1,few,ASSVATGLNTGELF
11,TRBJ1-1,TRBV20-1,.,SASLQMDTEAF
13,TRBJ1-6,TRBV19,many,ASRGLQGGNSPLH
14,TRBJ2-7,TRBV20-1,.,SAPMGFFAGGNEQY
13,TRBJ2-3,TRBV6-4,.,ASSEGTGSTDTQY
15,TRBJ2-2,TRBV7-8,.,ASSLVGRRVYTGELF
11,TRBJ2-7,TRBV28,many,ASSLSRGSEQY
13,TRBJ2-7,TRBV6-5,many,ASSYTGLPRGEQY
13,TRBJ2-3,TRBV6-2/TRBV6-3,many,ASSYHGQNTDTQY
13,TRBJ1-2,TRBV20-1,.,SARDRTGAVYGYT
12,TRBJ2-5,TRBV5-1,few,ASSLEPPKGTQY
14,TRBJ2-1,TRBV4-3,many,ASSQDRGGRYNEQF
13,TRBJ1-2,TRBV6-5,few,ASSYMGDAHYGYT
10,TRBJ2-3,TRBV7-8,few,ASSLREQAQY
11,TRBJ1-4,TRBV29-1,few,SVMTGGHEKLF
12,TRBJ2-1,TRBV20-1,few,SAPTSGGLNEQF
13,TRBJ2-3,TRBV29-1,many,SVALAGGNTDTQY
12,TRBJ2-1,TRBV6-6,few,ASVPPGLPAEQF
10,TRBJ1-4,TRBV20-1,few,SASRQGEKLF
11,TRBJ1-4,TRBV7-2,.,ASSIWGDEKLF
12,TRBJ1-5,TRBV6-2/TRBV6-3,few,ASTTGYGNQPQH
12,TRBJ1-1,TRBV20-1,few,SAGTGRQGTEAF